These 16 T cell receptor beta chains were sequenced from one sample in a study of beta chain features in type 1 diabetes (dated by TCRdb to 2017 to 2018). Library generation was performed with the immunoSEQ multiplex PCR assay. The entire amount of isolated RNA was reverse transcribed using the High Capacity cDNA Reverse Transcription Kit, so the sequenced TCRB transcripts were expressed ones. TCRdb obtained this table from immuneACCESS and retained in-frame rearrangements with V and J assigned. These tables miss some clones; where compared with another copy, unresolved V genes account for less than half of the shortfall, and the remainder is unexplained. The sample table holds under 900,000 clones, of which about 17% were seen once. 0.02% to 0.025% of the sample is in the top ten clones. The sequencing sample was made of naive CD4+ T cells from blood. The cell subset or site label of this sample denotes: true naive CD4+ T cells. These receptors came from a woman aged 18 to 35 in good health.

This chain links TRBV7-3 with TRBJ2-7, with D possibly TRBD1 on 6 matching bases. V lost 7 bases and J lost 1, with 8 bases in between. CDR1 and CDR2 from the germline V gene are SGHTA and FQGTGA. There are 12 residues in the CDR3. CDR3 loop: CASTDRSYEQYF. The CDR3 DNA follows: TGTGCCAGCACCGACAGGTCCTACGAGCAGTACTTC. The entire variable domain, with the rest obtained from reference TRBV7-3 and TRBJ2-7, is as follows: GAGVSQTPSNKVTEKGKYVELRCDPISGHTALYWYRQSLGQGPEFLIYFQGTGAADDSGLPNDRFFAVRPEGSVSTLKIQRTERGDSAVYLCASTDRSYEQYFGPGTRLTVT.

This clone was found a few times. This chain uses TRBV7-9 with TRBJ2-1; 7 bases are a match to TRBD2. The CDR3 has 17 amino acids. Germline values: CDR1 SEHNR, CDR2 FQNEAQ (reference sequence). With 10 bases clipped from V and 6 bases from J, the junction kept 21 bases outside the gene matches. The CDR3 region has the DNA TGTGCCACCAAAATGCGGGAGCTACTCTTGCGACCCAATGAGCAGTTCTTC. It codes for CATKMRELLLRPNEQFF.

This clone was seen a few times. This chain connects TRBV19 to TRBJ2-1, with 7 bases identical to TRBD2. J gave up 8 bases and V 2 bases, and 6 bases lay outside the gene matches. Germline CDR1 is LNHDA and CDR2 is SQIVND (reference sequence). This CDR3 spans 14 amino acids. The CDR3 loop reads CASSISGDFHEQFF. DNA of the CDR3: TGTGCCAGTAGTATAAGCGGGGACTTCCATGAGCAGTTCTTC. The full variable domain, rest sourced from reference TRBV19 and TRBJ2-1, is DGGITQSPKYLFRKEGQNVTLSCEQNLNHDAMYWYRQDPGQGLRLIYYSQIVNDFQKGDIAEGYSVSREKKESFPLTVTSAQKNPTAFYLCASSISGDFHEQFFGPGTRLTVL.

This clone appeared a few times. For the CDR3, the DNA is TGTGCCAGCAGTTACCCGGGACAGGGGTACGAGCAGTACTTC. Its protein product is CASSYPGQGYEQYF. The chain links TRBV6-6 to TRBJ2-7, with TRBD1 matching 10 bases. V lost 2 bases and J lost 4; bases outside the gene matches: 2. This CDR3 is built from 14 residues. Germline V CDR1 and CDR2: MNHNY, SVGAGI (reference sequence).

This clone has a handful of counts. The V and J genes are TRBV5-4 and TRBJ2-1, with TRBD2 matching over 8 bases. CDR3 length: 15 residues. The trim removed 4 bases at V and 2 bases at J, leaving 5 bases unmatched. Per the germline V gene, CDR1 is SGHNT and CDR2 is YYREEE (reference sequence). The CDR3 spells CASSIASGPYNEQFF. The CDR3 DNA is TGTGCCAGCAGCATAGCTAGCGGGCCCTACAATGAGCAGTTCTTC.

This clone was seen only a few times. V gene TRBV7-6 combines with J gene TRBJ1-5; no clear D. The V gene's germline CDR1 is SGHVS and CDR2 FNYEAQ. The CDR3 length is 13 residues. V was trimmed by 1 base and J by 6 bases, leaving 7 bases between them. CDR3 DNA sequence: TGTGCCAGCAGCTTAGGTGGTACTCAGCCCCAGCATTTT. Translated: CASSLGGTQPQHF.

V gene TRBV11-2 combines with J gene TRBJ2-1, with D maybe TRBD2 (6 bases). The CDR3 totals 14 residues. V dropped 6 bases and J dropped 12 bases, with 21 bases sitting between them. Per germline, CDR1 SGHAT and CDR2 FQNNGV. The CDR3 DNA follows: TGTGCCAGCAGTCATATTACAGAACCGGGACTGCAGTTCTTC. Translated, it gives CASSHITEPGLQFF.

V gene TRBV7-9 combines with J gene TRBJ2-3; D not certain. Trimming left V 5 bases short and J 2 bases short, with 17 bases between. This CDR3 has 16 amino acids. CDR1 and CDR2 from the germline V gene are SEHNR and FQNEAQ (reference sequence). CDR3 sequence reads: CASSTQVSTNTDTQYF. The CDR3 DNA is TGTGCCAGCAGCACCCAGGTCTCAACTAACACAGATACGCAGTATTTT.

The V and J genes are TRBV7-2 and TRBJ2-1; D uncertain. This CDR3 is built from 15 residues. The V gene's germline CDR1 is SGHTA and CDR2 FQGNSA. V shed 6 bases and J shed 8 bases, with 20 bases lying between them. This CDR3 reads CASRPGPSPRYEQFF. The CDR3 DNA sequence: TGTGCCAGCAGACCCGGGCCTTCGCCCCGCTATGAGCAGTTCTTC.

This chain uses TRBV5-6 with TRBJ2-2; 9 bases fit TRBD1. Germline-derived CDR1 and CDR2 are SGHDT and YYEEEE. Trimming at V came to 4 bases and at J to 5 bases, leaving 6 bases not matched to a gene. This CDR3 contains 15 residues. The CDR3 protein is CASSLDRGGTGELFF. The CDR3 bases are TGTGCCAGCAGCCTGGACAGGGGTGGGACCGGGGAGCTGTTTTTT.

This clone was counted between two and nine times. The chain uses TRBV5-4 and TRBJ2-5, with 10 bases fitting TRBD2. Germline CDR1 reads SGHNT; CDR2 reads YYREEE (reference sequence). There are 16 residues in the CDR3. V lost 4 bases, J lost 3 bases, and 9 bases stayed unmatched. Written as DNA, the CDR3 is TGTGCCAGCAGCAGATCTAGCGGGAGAGGGGAAGAGACCCAGTACTTC. Translation gives CASSRSSGRGEETQYF.

This clone was observed a few times. The chain employs TRBV2 and TRBJ2-5; a possible D gene is TRBD1 (7 bases). V was pared by 7 bases and J by 9 bases, with 15 bases between. The CDR3 has 12 residues. Per germline, CDR1 SNHLY and CDR2 FYNNEI. CDR3 residues: CASIGRGAAQYF. The CDR3 DNA follows: TGTGCCAGCATCGGCAGGGGGGCGGCCCAGTACTTC.

This clone has only a few counts. This chain joins TRBV6-1 and TRBJ2-7; TRBD1 aligns across 8 bases. This CDR3 has 14 residues. From germline, CDR1 is MNHNS and CDR2 SASEGT. Trimming took 3 bases from V and 3 from J; bases not matched to a gene: 4. Here the CDR3 DNA reads TGTGCCAGCAGTGAGAGGACAGGGAACTACGAGCAGTACTTC. Protein sequence: CASSERTGNYEQYF.

This clone was found a few times. This chain uses TRBV7-9 with TRBJ1-4; a weak D match, TRBD1 (5 bases). V shed 1 base and J shed 1 base, with 7 bases lying between them. The CDR3 loop spans 15 amino acids. Germline assignment: CDR1 SEHNR and CDR2 FQNEAQ (reference sequence). This CDR3 is CASSLEGVTNEKLFF. DNA of the CDR3: TGTGCCAGCAGCTTAGAAGGGGTAACTAATGAAAAACTGTTTTTT.

The chain carries TRBV6-5 and TRBJ2-2; maybe TRBD2 (6 bases). Germline assignment: CDR1 MNHEY and CDR2 SVGAGI. This CDR3 has 16 residues. Trimming took 0 bases from V and 4 from J, leaving 12 bases between them. CDR3 nucleotides: TGTGCCAGCAGTTACTCGGAGGGAGCCGGCACCGGGGAGCTGTTTTTT. Translated: CASSYSEGAGTGELFF.

This chain links TRBV7-9 with TRBJ1-1, with D tentatively TRBD1 (6 bases). Trimming removed 6 bases from V and 8 bases from J, with 10 bases in between. The CDR3 is made up of 11 amino acids. The V gene's germline CDR1 is SEHNR and CDR2 FQNEAQ (reference sequence). CDR3 sequence: CASREGTEAFF. DNA for the CDR3: TGTGCCAGCAGGGAGGGGACAGAAGCTTTCTTT.